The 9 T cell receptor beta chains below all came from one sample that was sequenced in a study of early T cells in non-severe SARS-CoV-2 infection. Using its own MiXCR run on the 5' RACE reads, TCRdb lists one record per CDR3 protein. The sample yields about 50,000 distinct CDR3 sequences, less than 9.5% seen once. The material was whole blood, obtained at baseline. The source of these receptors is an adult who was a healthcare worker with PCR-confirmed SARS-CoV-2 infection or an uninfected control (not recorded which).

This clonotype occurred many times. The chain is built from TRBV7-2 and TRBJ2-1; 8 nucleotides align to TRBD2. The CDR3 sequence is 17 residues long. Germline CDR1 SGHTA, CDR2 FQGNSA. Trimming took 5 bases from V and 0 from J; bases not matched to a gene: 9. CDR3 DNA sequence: TGTGCCAGCAGCGCGATGACTAGCGTGAGCTCCTACAATGAGCAGTTCTTC. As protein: CASSAMTSVSSYNEQFF.

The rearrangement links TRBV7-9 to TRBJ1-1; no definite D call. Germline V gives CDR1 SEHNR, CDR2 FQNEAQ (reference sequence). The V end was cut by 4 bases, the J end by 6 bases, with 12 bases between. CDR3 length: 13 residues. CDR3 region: CASSSSLAPEAFF. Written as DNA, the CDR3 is TGTGCCAGCAGCTCTTCACTGGCCCCTGAAGCTTTCTTT.

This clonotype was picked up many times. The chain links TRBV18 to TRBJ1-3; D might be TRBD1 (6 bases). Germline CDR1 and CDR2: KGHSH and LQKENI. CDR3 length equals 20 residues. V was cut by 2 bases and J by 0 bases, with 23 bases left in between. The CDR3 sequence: CASSPENTYGGRFSGNTIYF. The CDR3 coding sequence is TGTGCCAGCTCACCAGAGAACACGTACGGGGGCCGTTTCTCTGGAAACACCATATATTTT.

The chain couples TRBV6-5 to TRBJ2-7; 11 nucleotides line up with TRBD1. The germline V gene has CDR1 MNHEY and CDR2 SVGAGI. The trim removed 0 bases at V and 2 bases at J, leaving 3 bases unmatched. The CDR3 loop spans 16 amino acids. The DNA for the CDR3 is TGTGCCAGCAGTTACTCTGTGGGACAGGGGGCCTACGAGCAGTACTTC. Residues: CASSYSVGQGAYEQYF.

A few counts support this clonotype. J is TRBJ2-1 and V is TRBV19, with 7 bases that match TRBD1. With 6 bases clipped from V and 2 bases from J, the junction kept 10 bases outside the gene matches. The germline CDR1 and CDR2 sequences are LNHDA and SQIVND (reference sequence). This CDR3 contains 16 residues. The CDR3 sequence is CASRSDGTETYNEQFF. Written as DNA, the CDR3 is TGTGCCAGTAGATCTGACGGGACAGAAACCTACAATGAGCAGTTCTTC. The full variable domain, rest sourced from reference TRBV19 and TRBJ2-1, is DGGITQSPKYLFRKEGQNVTLSCEQNLNHDAMYWYRQDPGQGLRLIYYSQIVNDFQKGDIAEGYSVSREKKESFPLTVTSAQKNPTAFYLCASRSDGTETYNEQFFGPGTRLTVL.

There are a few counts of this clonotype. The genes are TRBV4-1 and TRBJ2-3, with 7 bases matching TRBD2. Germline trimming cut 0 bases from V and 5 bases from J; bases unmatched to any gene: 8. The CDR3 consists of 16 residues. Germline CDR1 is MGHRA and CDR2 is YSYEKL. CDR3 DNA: TGCGCCAGCAGCCAAGAACCCGCGGGAGAGGTAGATACGCAGTATTTT. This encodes CASSQEPAGEVDTQYF.

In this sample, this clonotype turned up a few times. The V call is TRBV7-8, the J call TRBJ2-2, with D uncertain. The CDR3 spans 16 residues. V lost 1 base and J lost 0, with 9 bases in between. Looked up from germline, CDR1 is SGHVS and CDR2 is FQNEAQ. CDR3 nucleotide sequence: TGTGCCAGCAGCTTAGTTTGGTCCCCGAACACCGGGGAGCTGTTTTTT. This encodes CASSLVWSPNTGELFF.

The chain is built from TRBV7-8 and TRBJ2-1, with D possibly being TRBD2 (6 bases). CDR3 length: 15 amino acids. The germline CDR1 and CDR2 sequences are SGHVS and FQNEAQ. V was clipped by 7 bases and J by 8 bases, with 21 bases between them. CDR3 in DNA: TGTGCCAGCACCCCGGGAGCCCTGCTTCGGGATGAGCAGTTCTTC. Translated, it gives CASTPGALLRDEQFF.

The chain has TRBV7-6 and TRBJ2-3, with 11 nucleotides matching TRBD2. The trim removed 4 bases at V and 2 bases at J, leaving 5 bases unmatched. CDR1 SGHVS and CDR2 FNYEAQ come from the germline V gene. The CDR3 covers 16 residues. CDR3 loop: CASSSGTSGYTDTQYF. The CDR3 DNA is TGTGCCAGCAGCTCCGGGACTAGCGGATACACAGATACGCAGTATTTT.